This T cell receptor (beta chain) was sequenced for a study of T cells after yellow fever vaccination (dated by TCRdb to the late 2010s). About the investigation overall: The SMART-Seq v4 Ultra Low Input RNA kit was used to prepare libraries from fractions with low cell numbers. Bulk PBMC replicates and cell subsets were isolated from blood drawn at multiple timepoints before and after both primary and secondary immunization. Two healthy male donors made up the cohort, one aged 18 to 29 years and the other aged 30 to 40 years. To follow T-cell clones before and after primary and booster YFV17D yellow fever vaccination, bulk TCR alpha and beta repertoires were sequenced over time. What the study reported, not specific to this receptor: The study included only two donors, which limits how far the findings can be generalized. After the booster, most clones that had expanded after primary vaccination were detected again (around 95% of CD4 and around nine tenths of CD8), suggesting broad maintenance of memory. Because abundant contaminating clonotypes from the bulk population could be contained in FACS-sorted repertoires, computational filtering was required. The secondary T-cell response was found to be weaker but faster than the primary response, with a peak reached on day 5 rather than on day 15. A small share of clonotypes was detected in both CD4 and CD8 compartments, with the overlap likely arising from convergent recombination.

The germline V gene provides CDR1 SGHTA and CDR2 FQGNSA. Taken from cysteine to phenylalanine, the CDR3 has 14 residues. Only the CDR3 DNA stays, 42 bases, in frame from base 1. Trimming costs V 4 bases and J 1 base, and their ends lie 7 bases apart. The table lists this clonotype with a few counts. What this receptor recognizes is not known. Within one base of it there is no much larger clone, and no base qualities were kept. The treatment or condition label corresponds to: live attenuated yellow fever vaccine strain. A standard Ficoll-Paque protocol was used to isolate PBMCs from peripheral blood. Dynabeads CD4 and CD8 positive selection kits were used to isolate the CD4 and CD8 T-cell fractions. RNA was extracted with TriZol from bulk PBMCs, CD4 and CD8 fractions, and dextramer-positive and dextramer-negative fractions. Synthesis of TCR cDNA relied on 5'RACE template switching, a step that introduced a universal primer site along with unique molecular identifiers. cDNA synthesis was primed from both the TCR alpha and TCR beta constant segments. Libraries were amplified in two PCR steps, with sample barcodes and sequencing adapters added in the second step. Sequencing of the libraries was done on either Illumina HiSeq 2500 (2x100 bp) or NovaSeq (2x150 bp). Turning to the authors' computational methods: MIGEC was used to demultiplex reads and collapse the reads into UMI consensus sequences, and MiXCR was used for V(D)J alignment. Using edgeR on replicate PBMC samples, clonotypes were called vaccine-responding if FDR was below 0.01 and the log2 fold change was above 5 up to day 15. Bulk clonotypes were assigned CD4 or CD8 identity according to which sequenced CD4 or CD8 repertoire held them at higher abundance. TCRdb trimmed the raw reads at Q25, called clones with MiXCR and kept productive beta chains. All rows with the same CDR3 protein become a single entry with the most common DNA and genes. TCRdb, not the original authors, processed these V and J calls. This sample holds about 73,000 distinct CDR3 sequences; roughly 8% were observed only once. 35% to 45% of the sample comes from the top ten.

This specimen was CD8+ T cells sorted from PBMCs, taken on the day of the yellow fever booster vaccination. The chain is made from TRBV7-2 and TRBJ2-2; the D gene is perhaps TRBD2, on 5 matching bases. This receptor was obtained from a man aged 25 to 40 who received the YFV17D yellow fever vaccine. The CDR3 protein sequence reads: CASSSGGNTGELFF. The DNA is TGTGCCAGCAGCTCTGGAGGGAACACCGGGGAGCTGTTTTTT.